Listed below are T cell receptor beta chains from one sample, sequenced in a study of CD8 T cells in ankylosing spondylitis. Each CDR3 protein is one row after TCRdb ran MiXCR on the 5' RACE reads. The sample includes about 240,000 distinct CDR3 sequences, 8.6% of them seen just once. The sequencing input was blood, either unsorted or a sorted T cell fraction (not recorded which). The source is a male donor with ankylosing spondylitis or in good health (not recorded which). The CDR3 runs from the conserved cysteine through the conserved F or W. A D gene is named only where the DNA matches it firmly. Only part of the rows carry a size: once, few, many, or a class if the clone is expanded.

V	D	J	size	DNA	CDR3
TRBV7-9	TRBD1	TRBJ1-1	many	TGTGCCAGCAGCTTTGGACAGGGGTCGAGCACTGAAGCTTTCTTT	CASSFGQGSSTEAFF
TRBV9	NA	TRBJ2-2	many	TGTGCCAGCAGGCGCGGGAACACCGGGGAGCTGTTTTTT	CASRRGNTGELFF
TRBV6-5	TRBD2	TRBJ2-2	many	TGTGCCAGCAGTTCCCTGACTAGCCGTCGGGCGAACACCGGGGAGCTGTTTTTT	CASSSLTSRRANTGELFF
TRBV5-1	TRBD1	TRBJ2-7	many	TGCGCCACCGCACCGGACAGGCCTGGATACGAGCAGTACTTC	CATAPDRPGYEQYF
TRBV18	TRBD2	TRBJ2-7	NA	TGTGCCAGCTCACTAATGACCCGACTAGCGGGCCTAAAATCGGGAAGCGAGCAGTACTTC	CASSLMTRLAGLKSGSEQYF
TRBV20-1	TRBD2	TRBJ2-3	many	TGCAGTGCCAACGTCCCGGGACTAGCGGGTTCCACAGATACGCAGTATTTT	CSANVPGLAGSTDTQYF
TRBV11-2	NA	TRBJ2-3	few	TGTGCCAGCAGCCAAAGCGGGGGACAGGTCTTTTCTAGCACAGATACGCAGTATTTT	CASSQSGGQVFSSTDTQYF
TRBV20-1	TRBD2	TRBJ2-3	many	TGCAGTGCCCCGGAAGGCCAGGGTGACCCGGGACTAGTAGTATGGGGCACAGATACGCAGTATTTT	CSAPEGQGDPGLVVWGTDTQYF
TRBV4-1	TRBD1	TRBJ1-2	NA	TGCGCCAGCAGCGCCTCACAGGGGGCAAACTATGGCTACACCTTC	CASSASQGANYGYTF
TRBV20-1	NA	TRBJ1-1	many	TGCAGTGCCAAACTAATCTCGGGGGCTTTCTTT	CSAKLISGAFF
TRBV20-1	TRBD1	TRBJ1-2	NA	TGCAGTGCCCGATGGGACAGTTCTAACTATGGCTACACCTTC	CSARWDSSNYGYTF
TRBV11-2	TRBD2	TRBJ2-1	NA	TGTGCCAGCAGGCTCGGACGGGGGGGAAGGTACAATGAGCAGTTCTTC	CASRLGRGGRYNEQFF
TRBV10-3	NA	TRBJ1-2	many	TGTGCCAGCTCCAGTGAGCTTAACTATGGCTACACCTTC	CASSSELNYGYTF
TRBV12-3/TRBV12-4	NA	TRBJ1-3	many	TGTGCCAGCAGACCAGCAGGGTTGGCTGGAAACACCATATATTTT	CASRPAGLAGNTIYF
TRBV12-3/TRBV12-4	NA	TRBJ1-1	many	TGTGCCAGCAGTGACTCAGTGAATAGGGTCACTGAAGCTTTCTTT	CASSDSVNRVTEAFF
TRBV20-1	NA	TRBJ2-7	many	TGCAGTGCTAGAGCCCCGGGACCAGGCTCCTACGAGCAGTACTTC	CSARAPGPGSYEQYF
TRBV20-1	NA	TRBJ2-7	many	TGCAGTGCTAGAGGGTCCGGTAGCCGCTACGAGCAGTACTTC	CSARGSGSRYEQYF
TRBV7-2	NA	TRBJ1-1	many	TGTGCCAGCAGCTTAGGGAGGGCCGTAGAAGCTTTCTTT	CASSLGRAVEAFF
TRBV12-3/TRBV12-4	NA	TRBJ2-5	many	TGTGCCAGCAGTTTGTATAGTCAGACCCAGTACTTC	CASSLYSQTQYF
TRBV29-1	NA	TRBJ1-2	many	TGCAGCGCCTATGACACTAGCGGCTACACCTTC	CSAYDTSGYTF
TRBV9	NA	TRBJ2-7	many	TGTGCCAGCAGCGTTCACAGCTCCTACGAGCAGTACTTC	CASSVHSSYEQYF
TRBV5-1	TRBD1	TRBJ2-2	many	TGCGCCAGCAGCGCGGTAGGGACAGTGGAGGAGCTGTTTTTT	CASSAVGTVEELFF
TRBV7-2	NA	TRBJ2-2	NA	TGTGCCAGCAGCTTAGGATTCCAGCGGGCCGGCACCGGGGAGCTGTTTTTT	CASSLGFQRAGTGELFF
TRBV7-9	TRBD1	TRBJ2-3	many	TGTGCCAGCAGCCCACAGGGGGCAACAGATACGCAGTATTTT	CASSPQGATDTQYF
TRBV5-1	TRBD1	TRBJ1-2	many	TGCGCCAGCAGCGGCGGAGACAGGGGCGGCTATGGCTACACCTTC	CASSGGDRGGYGYTF
TRBV10-3	TRBD2	TRBJ2-5	few	TGTGCCATCAGTGAGCCCGGACTAGCCCAAGGGGAGACCCAGTACTTC	CAISEPGLAQGETQYF
TRBV20-1	NA	TRBJ1-5	many	TGCAGTGCTAGGGGGCCAGCGGATCAGCCCCAGCATTTT	CSARGPADQPQHF
TRBV27	NA	TRBJ2-2	many	TGTGCCAGCAGTTTTCGGACTATGGGTACCGGGGAGCTGTTTTTT	CASSFRTMGTGELFF
TRBV27	NA	TRBJ1-5	NA	TGTGCCAGCAGGTTCCGGTCCCAGCATTTT	CASRFRSQHF
TRBV29-1	NA	TRBJ2-2	many	TGCAGCGTTGACTTTCCGCCTAACACCGGGGAGCTGTTTTTT	CSVDFPPNTGELFF
TRBV4-3	TRBD1	TRBJ1-3	many	TGCGCCAGCAGCCAAGGACAGGGCTACGGAAACACCATATATTTT	CASSQGQGYGNTIYF
TRBV6-1	TRBD1	TRBJ1-2	many	TGTGCCACCGGGGGACAGGGTTTCTATGGCTACACCTTC	CATGGQGFYGYTF
TRBV20-1	TRBD1	TRBJ1-2	many	TGCAGTGCTAGGCACCTACAGGGGGCGGAGGGCTACACCTTC	CSARHLQGAEGYTF
TRBV27	TRBD2	TRBJ2-5	many	TGTGCCAGCAGTTTTGGGACTAGCGGCGAGACCCAGTACTTC	CASSFGTSGETQYF
TRBV11-1	NA	TRBJ2-1	many	TGTGCCAGCCTCCGGGACTCCTACAATGAGCAGTTCTTC	CASLRDSYNEQFF
TRBV5-1	TRBD1	TRBJ2-1	many	TGCGCCAGCAGGAGGGACAGGGGGAATGAGCAGTTCTTC	CASRRDRGNEQFF
TRBV4-3	TRBD2	TRBJ2-3	many	TGCGCCAGCAGCCTCCGCCCCGGGACTAGCGCAGATACGCAGTATTTT	CASSLRPGTSADTQYF
TRBV6-1	TRBD2	TRBJ2-1	many	TGTGCCAGCAGTGAAAGGGGGAGCGGGAGCTCCTACAATGAGCAGTTCTTC	CASSERGSGSSYNEQFF
TRBV4-3	NA	TRBJ2-2	many	TGCGCCAGCAGCCAAGGGGGGCCGATCGGCACCGGGGAGCTGTTTTTT	CASSQGGPIGTGELFF
TRBV20-1	NA	TRBJ2-3	many	TGCAGTGCCCTGGGTGAATGGACGCAGTATTTT	CSALGEWTQYF
TRBV4-3	NA	TRBJ1-1	many	TGCGCCAGCAGCCGGGGGGAGGTGGGCCCAGCTTTCTTT	CASSRGEVGPAFF
TRBV5-1	TRBD2	TRBJ2-3	many	TGCGCCAACCCTGGGACTAGCGGCAGCACAGATACGCAGTATTTT	CANPGTSGSTDTQYF
TRBV6-5	NA	TRBJ1-2	many	TGTGCCAGCAGTTTCAATCCTTCCCCTAACTATGGCTACACCTTC	CASSFNPSPNYGYTF
TRBV30	TRBD2	TRBJ2-1	NA	TGTGCCTGGAGTGTGACTAGCGGGGCTTACAATGAGCAGTTCTTC	CAWSVTSGAYNEQFF
TRBV3-1	TRBD1	TRBJ2-5	few	TGTGCCAGCAATCCGACAGGGTCGGAGACCCAGTACTTC	CASNPTGSETQYF